A selection of T cell receptor beta chains follows, all from one sample in a study of PD-L1 blockade in urothelial cancer. Clones were sequenced by immunoSEQ multiplex PCR, and TCRdb holds only the in-frame ones, with some missing. The sample has approximately 100,000 clones, about 85% seen once. The sample here was PBMCs, taken around atezolizumab (anti-PD-L1) treatment. The receptors were gathered from a man over 45 with urothelial cancer. Both conserved end residues are part of each CDR3. The D gene is left open where the match is weak. For some rows the clone size is stated as once, few or many, or as a class when expanded; others skip it.

J gene	clone size	V gene	D gene	CDR3 DNA	CDR3 protein
TRBJ2-3	NA	TRBV18	NA	TGTGCCAGCTCCCCCAAGACGGAGGGAACGCAGTATTTT	CASSPKTEGTQYF
TRBJ2-5	once	TRBV5-4	TRBD2	TGTGCCAGCAGCTTGGATCCTAGCGGGAGGGCGGGGCAAGAGACCCAGTACTTC	CASSLDPSGRAGQETQYF
TRBJ2-1	NA	TRBV6-5	TRBD1	TGTGCCAGCAGTCCTGACAGGGGCTCCTACAATGAGCAGTTCTTC	CASSPDRGSYNEQFF
TRBJ2-7	NA	TRBV7-3	TRBD2	TGTGCCAGCAGCCCGACGAGCGGGAGTGGATACGAGCAGTACTTC	CASSPTSGSGYEQYF
TRBJ1-4	NA	TRBV30	NA	TGTGCCTGGAGTAGAGGGGAAAAACTGTTTTTT	CAWSRGEKLFF
TRBJ2-1	NA	TRBV6-1	TRBD2	TGTGCCAGCAGTGGAAGGACTAGAGGGGCCAATGAGCAGTTCTTC	CASSGRTRGANEQFF
TRBJ2-7	NA	TRBV7-8	TRBD1	TGTGCCAGCAGCGCCCAGGGACAGGGGACGGGGGAGCAGTACTTC	CASSAQGQGTGEQYF
TRBJ2-3	NA	TRBV19	TRBD2	TGTGCCAGTAGGAGACTAGCGGGGGACACAGATACGCAGTATTTT	CASRRLAGDTDTQYF
TRBJ2-1	NA	TRBV18	NA	TGTGCCAGCTCACCACCGTCAGGGAATGAGCAGTTCTTC	CASSPPSGNEQFF
TRBJ1-1	NA	TRBV7-2	NA	TGTGCCAGCAGCTTCAGAAACACTGAAGCTTTCTTT	CASSFRNTEAFF
TRBJ2-7	NA	TRBV7-2	TRBD1	TGTGCCAGCAGCCCGGGACAGGGGGCCTACGAGCAGTACTTC	CASSPGQGAYEQYF
TRBJ2-6	NA	TRBV9	NA	TGTGCCAGCAGCGTAGAGTACGCTAGGGGGGCCAACGTCCTGACTTTC	CASSVEYARGANVLTF
TRBJ2-7	NA	TRBV27	NA	TGTGCCAGCAGTTCCAGGGGGGTTTTTATGGGAGGTCGGCCAGGGGGGACCTACGAGCAGTACTTC	CASSSRGVFMGGRPGGTYEQYF
TRBJ2-2	few	TRBV19	TRBD2	TGTGCCACCGAGGGAGGGCCGGGCGGGGAGCTGTTTTTT	CATEGGPGGELFF
TRBJ2-2	once	TRBV4-2	TRBD1	TGTGCCAGCAGCCAAAGGAGGTCGGGACAGGGGGGGACCGGGGAGCTGTTTTTT	CASSQRRSGQGGTGELFF
TRBJ1-2	NA	TRBV4-1	TRBD1	TGCGCCAGCAGCCACGACAGGGGGACTACCTATGGCTACACCTTC	CASSHDRGTTYGYTF
TRBJ1-5	NA	TRBV5-1	TRBD1	TGCGCCAGCAGCAAGGACAGGTATCAGCCCCAGCATTTT	CASSKDRYQPQHF
TRBJ2-7	once	TRBV5-4	TRBD1	TGTGCCAGCAGCGCAGGGACAGCAACGAGCTACGAGCAGTACTTC	CASSAGTATSYEQYF
TRBJ1-1	once	TRBV18	TRBD1	TGTGCCAGCTCGCAGGGGGCGGGTACGGACACTGAAGCTTTCTTT	CASSQGAGTDTEAFF
TRBJ1-2	NA	TRBV6-1	NA	TGTGCCAGCAGTCTACGGACAGACGAACCCTATGGCTACACCTTC	CASSLRTDEPYGYTF
TRBJ1-4	NA	TRBV28	NA	TGTGCCAGCACCAATGGGGGGTTCGATGAAAAACTGTTTTTT	CASTNGGFDEKLFF
TRBJ2-3	few	TRBV7-8	NA	TGTGCCAGCAGCTTAAGGAGGACAGATACGCAGTATTTT	CASSLRRTDTQYF
TRBJ2-1	NA	TRBV4-2	NA	TGTGCCAGCAGCCAGGGGAGGAGCAATGAGCAGTTCTTC	CASSQGRSNEQFF
TRBJ1-3	NA	TRBV5-1	TRBD1	TGCGCCAGCAGCCCGACAGGGGTTGGAAACACCATATATTTT	CASSPTGVGNTIYF
TRBJ2-1	once	TRBV19	TRBD2	TGTGCCAGTAGCCAAGGACTAGCCACCTACAATGAGCAGTTCTTC	CASSQGLATYNEQFF
TRBJ2-5	NA	TRBV2	TRBD2	TGTGCCAGCGTAGCGGGAGAGGTAGAGACCCAGTACTTC	CASVAGEVETQYF
TRBJ2-3	NA	TRBV7-8	TRBD1	TGTGCCAGCAGTTACGGTGCGGGACAGGGGACAGATACGCAGTATTTT	CASSYGAGQGTDTQYF
TRBJ2-3	NA	TRBV28	NA	TGTGCCAGCGCGGGCGCCGGGAGTCTTAACACAGATACGCAGTATTTT	CASAGAGSLNTDTQYF
TRBJ2-1	NA	TRBV19	NA	TGTGCCAGCACCCGTAAGGGGGAGATCACTCCCATTTACAATGAGCAGTTCTTC	CASTRKGEITPIYNEQFF
TRBJ1-1	NA	TRBV10-1	NA	TGCGCCAGCAGTGAGTCCGGGGGTATCACTGAAGCTTTCTTT	CASSESGGITEAFF
TRBJ2-3	NA	TRBV27	NA	TGTGCCAGCAGTCATAGCGGTACTAGCACAGATACGCAGTATTTT	CASSHSGTSTDTQYF
TRBJ1-5	once	TRBV7-9	NA	TGTGCCAGCAGCCCCATGGGGGGTCAGCCCCAGCATTTT	CASSPMGGQPQHF